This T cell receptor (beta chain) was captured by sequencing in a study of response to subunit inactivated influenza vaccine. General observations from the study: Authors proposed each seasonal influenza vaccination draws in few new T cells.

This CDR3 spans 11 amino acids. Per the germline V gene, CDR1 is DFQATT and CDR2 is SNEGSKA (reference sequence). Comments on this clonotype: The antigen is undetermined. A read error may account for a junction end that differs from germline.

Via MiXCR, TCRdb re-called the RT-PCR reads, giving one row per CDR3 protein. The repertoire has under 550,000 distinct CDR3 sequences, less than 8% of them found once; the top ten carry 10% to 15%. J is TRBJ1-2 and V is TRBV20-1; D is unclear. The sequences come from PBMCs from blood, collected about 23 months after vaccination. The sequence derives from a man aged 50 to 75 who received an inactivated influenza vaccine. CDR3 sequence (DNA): TGCAGTGCTAGAGATGTACGGCGCTACACTTTC. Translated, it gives CSARDVRRYTF.